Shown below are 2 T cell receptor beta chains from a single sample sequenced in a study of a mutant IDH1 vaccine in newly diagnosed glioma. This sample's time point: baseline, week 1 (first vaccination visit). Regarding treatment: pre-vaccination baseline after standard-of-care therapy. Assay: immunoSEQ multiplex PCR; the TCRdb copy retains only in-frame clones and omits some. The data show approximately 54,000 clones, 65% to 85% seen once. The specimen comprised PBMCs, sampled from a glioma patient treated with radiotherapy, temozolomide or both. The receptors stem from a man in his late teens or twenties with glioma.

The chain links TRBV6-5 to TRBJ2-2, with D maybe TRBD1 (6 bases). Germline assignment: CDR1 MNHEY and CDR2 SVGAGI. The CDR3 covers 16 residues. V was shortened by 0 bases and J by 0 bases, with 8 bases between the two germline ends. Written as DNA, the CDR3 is TGTGCCAGCAGTTACTCAGGGGGTCCGAACACCGGGGAGCTGTTTTTT. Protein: CASSYSGGPNTGELFF.

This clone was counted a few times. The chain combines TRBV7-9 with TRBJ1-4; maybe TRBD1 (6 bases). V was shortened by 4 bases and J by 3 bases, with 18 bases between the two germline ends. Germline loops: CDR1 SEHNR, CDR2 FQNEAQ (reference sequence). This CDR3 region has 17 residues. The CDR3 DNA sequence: TGTGCCAGCAGCTCAATCCTCTACAGGGAAGCTAATGAAAAACTGTTTTTT. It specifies CASSSILYREANEKLFF.